A single sample is the source of the 6 T cell receptor beta chains below, sequenced in a study. TCRdb analysed the 5' RACE reads with MiXCR anew, one entry per CDR3 protein. The sample has about 43,000 distinct CDR3 sequences; around 30% are singletons. The sequenced sample was memory CD4+ T cells sorted from a lymph node. Noted subset: memory CD4+ T cells, CD4+CD45RO+CD25-. The receptors were sampled from a female donor with breast cancer.

This clonotype showed up just a few times. The chain uses TRBV6-6 and TRBJ2-3; TRBD2 matches 8 bases. The junction had 8 bases not matched to a gene; V was cut back by 2 bases and J by 4 bases. The CDR3 has 16 amino acids. Germline loops: CDR1 MNHNY, CDR2 SVGAGI (reference sequence). CDR3 sequence reads: CASSYPSGSIADTQYF. The CDR3 DNA reads TGTGCCAGCAGTTACCCTAGCGGGTCAATTGCAGATACGCAGTATTTT.

This clonotype was detected once. The CDR3 region has the DNA TGTGCCAGCAGCCCATTTAGCGGGAGAGGGGGCCCGGCAGATACGCAGTATTTT. It yields the protein CASSPFSGRGGPADTQYF. This chain uses TRBV9 with TRBJ2-3; 9 nucleotides agree with TRBD2. Germline V gene sequence: CDR1 SGDLS, CDR2 YYNGEE. CDR3 size: 18 residues. With 4 bases clipped from V and 4 bases from J, the junction kept 16 bases outside the gene matches. Supplemented by reference TRBV9 and TRBJ2-3, the full variable domain reads DSGVTQTPKHLITATGQRVTLRCSPRSGDLSVYWYQQSLDQGLQFLIQYYNGEERAKGNILERFSAQQFPDLHSELNLSSLELGDSALYFCASSPFSGRGGPADTQYFGPGTRLTVL.

Only a few counts were recorded for this clonotype. This chain links TRBV4-1 with TRBJ2-7, with D perhaps matching TRBD1 (6 bases). V was shortened by 0 bases and J by 2 bases, with 8 bases between the two germline ends. This CDR3 has 14 amino acids. Germline assignment: CDR1 MGHRA and CDR2 YSYEKL. The CDR3 sequence is CASSQENRAYEQYF. The CDR3 DNA is TGCGCCAGCAGCCAAGAAAACAGGGCCTACGAGCAGTACTTC.

This clonotype occurred a few times. V is TRBV27 and J is TRBJ1-1; D is ambiguous. The germline V and J ends were trimmed by 6 bases and 1 base, with 6 bases remaining between them. The CDR3 runs to 12 residues. Germline V lookup: CDR1 MNHEY, CDR2 SMNVEV (reference sequence). The CDR3 coding sequence is TGTGCCAGCAGCCCGGGGAACACTGAAGCTTTCTTT. It yields the protein CASSPGNTEAFF.

This clonotype was found many times. CDR3 residues: CASSYSPTSGIYNEQFF. The CDR3 DNA sequence: TGTGCCAGCAGTTACTCACCGACTAGCGGCATTTACAATGAGCAGTTCTTC. The gene calls are TRBV6-2 or TRBV6-3 and TRBJ2-1, with 9 positions matching TRBD2. The CDR3 consists of 17 residues. V lost 0 bases, J lost 4 bases, and 7 bases stayed unmatched. Germline V gene lookup returns CDR1 MNHEY and CDR2 SVGEGT.

The sample holds many counts of this clonotype. The V gene is TRBV6-5, the J gene TRBJ2-5; D call uncertain. This CDR3 has 14 amino acids. V gave up 5 bases and J gave up 5 bases, with 15 bases separating them. The germline V gene encodes CDR1 MNHEY and CDR2 SVGAGI. The CDR3 sequence is CASSNRASRETQYF. The CDR3 nucleotides are TGTGCCAGCAGTAACCGGGCTTCAAGGGAGACCCAGTACTTC.